The rows below give T cell receptor beta chains drawn from one sample of a study of cytomegalovirus exposure and HLA in healthy donors. Some clones are missing from TCRdb's copy, which holds only in-frame ones; the method was immunoSEQ multiplex PCR. The sample records around 60,000 clones, over 85% being singletons. The sample was PBMCs. Receptor source: a man between 18 and 29 years old in good health and CMV-seropositive. The CDR3 runs from the conserved cysteine through the conserved F or W. The order of the fields is J gene, V gene, CDR3 length, CDR3 protein.

J: TRBJ1-1; V: TRBV6-5; length: 14; CDR3: CASSTLGRDTEAFF
J: TRBJ2-7; V: TRBV7-9; length: 14; CDR3: CASSLAAGQYEQYF
J: TRBJ2-2; V: TRBV19; length: 14; CDR3: CASRHGRATGELFF
J: TRBJ2-1; V: TRBV18; length: 15; CDR3: CASSPREGDNNEQFF
J: TRBJ1-2; V: TRBV11-2; length: 18; CDR3: CASSLRRTGGGSNYGYTF
J: TRBJ2-3; V: TRBV6-1; length: 15; CDR3: CASSEPAGGTDTQYF
J: TRBJ1-1; V: TRBV19; length: 14; CDR3: CASSFGQGNTEAFF
J: TRBJ1-2; V: TRBV5-5; length: 13; CDR3: CASSLSANYGYTF
J: TRBJ1-1; V: TRBV6-1; length: 15; CDR3: CASSRSRELNTEAFF
J: TRBJ1-4; V: TRBV11-2; length: 15; CDR3: CASSSSRGRGEKLFF
J: TRBJ2-7; V: TRBV7-2; length: 17; CDR3: CASSFSVSGTNSYEQYF
J: TRBJ1-1; V: TRBV4-1; length: 14; CDR3: CASSQRILTGEAFF
J: TRBJ2-1; V: TRBV30; length: 17; CDR3: CAWSVLRGGSLYNEQFF
J: TRBJ1-6; V: TRBV28; length: 15; CDR3: CASSLTGTFNSPLHF
J: TRBJ1-5; V: TRBV15; length: 15; CDR3: CATSRVGQGNQPQHF
J: TRBJ2-2; V: TRBV6-6; length: 13; CDR3: CASSYEAGGELFF
J: TRBJ2-7; V: TRBV27; length: 11; CDR3: CASSTVDEQYF
J: TRBJ2-5; V: TRBV10-3; length: 15; CDR3: CAITKTGAYQETQYF
J: TRBJ2-1; V: TRBV4-1; length: 15; CDR3: CASSQDSARYNEQFF
J: TRBJ2-2; V: TRBV30; length: 14; CDR3: CAWNRRVNTGELFF
J: .; V: TRBV10-3; length: 13; CDR3: CAIKRDKPYEQYF
J: TRBJ1-2; V: TRBV5-4; length: 13; CDR3: CASSFDRNYGYTF
J: TRBJ1-1; V: TRBV7-9; length: 13; CDR3: CASREKGLAEAFF
J: TRBJ2-2; V: TRBV2; length: 13; CDR3: CASCRVKEGELFF